This T cell receptor (beta chain) was observed in a study of blood T cell repertoires in COVID-19. Study overall: Both acute and convalescent COVID-19 samples were obtained from the United States, Italy and Spain. PBMCs, B-cell-depleted T cells, or T cells provided the cDNA or gDNA that made up the material.

Here immunoSEQ multiplex PCR was the method, and the copy in TCRdb shows in-frame clones only, minus some. The data show about 380,000 clones, 88% seen once. Germline V gene sequence: CDR1 SGDLS, CDR2 YYNGEE. The CDR3 sequence is 14 residues long. With 1 base removed from V and 1 base from J, the gap between germline ends came to 8 bases. Cohort placement rested on clinical history that participants reported themselves. This clone was counted a few times. At the DNA level, this CDR3 is encoded by other sequences in the same sample as well. The chain couples TRBV9 to TRBJ1-1, with D perhaps matching TRBD1 (6 bases). The TCR comes from a woman between 18 and 29 years old who had recovered from COVID-19. Source material: PBMCs or T cells enriched from blood (not recorded which). Here the CDR3 DNA reads TGTGCCAGCAGCGTACGGACAGAGAACACTGAAGCTTTCTTT. This sequence encodes CASSVRTENTEAFF.